This TCR beta chain was identified in a study of blood T cells in healthy people across ages. Study-wide findings and caveats: With age, beta diversity per million T cells declined roughly linearly, significantly by approximately 41.

The second PCR ran roughly 6 to 11 cycles with a sample-barcoded 5' primer and J-beta primers. TCRdb reprocessed the 5' RACE reads via MiXCR and lists one record per CDR3 protein. The sample consists of approximately 810,000 distinct CDR3 sequences, 25% to 30% of them appearing once. The ends were cut back, 2 bases at V and 10 bases at J, with 23 bases in the middle. This CDR3 contains 16 residues. Germline V lookup: CDR1 SGHTA, CDR2 FQGNSA. This clonotype was recorded at least ten times. Antigen specificity is unknown. The rearrangement links TRBV7-2 to TRBJ1-2; D might be TRBD1 (5 bases). Sample: blood. This TCR derives from a woman of 80 years or more in good health. CDR3 sequence: CASSLTSGTSPIDYTF. DNA for the CDR3: TGTGCCAGCAGCTTAACCTCTGGGACCTCTCCCATTGACTACACCTTC. Looking up the rest from reference TRBV7-2 and TRBJ1-2 gives the full variable domain: GAGVSQSPSNKVTEKGKDVELRCDPISGHTALYWYRQSLGQGLEFLIYFQGNSAPDKSGLPSDRFSAERTGGSVSTLTIQRTQQEDSAVYLCASSLTSGTSPIDYTFGSGTRLTVV.